The rows below give T cell receptor beta chains drawn from one sample of a study of cytomegalovirus exposure and HLA in healthy donors. Sequenced by immunoSEQ multiplex PCR; TCRdb stores in-frame clones only, minus some. The table has fewer than 150,000 clones, 85% to 90% seen once. The sequencing input was PBMCs. These receptors originate from a woman in her thirties in good health and CMV-seropositive. Each CDR3 is given with its conserved first and last residue. Each record gives: J gene, V gene, CDR3 protein.

>TRBJ2-1|TRBV27
CASSFRLAGGYNEQFF
>TRBJ1-1|TRBV7-7
CASSPISGTRSFF
>TRBJ1-5|TRBV10-1
CASSPPGQPFNQPQHF
>-|TRBV2
CASSRSSYEQYF
>TRBJ2-3|TRBV15
CATSRGALAGSDTQYF
>TRBJ1-2|TRBV6-1
CASSDRTGINYGYTF
>TRBJ1-2|TRBV7-9
CSSSHSGEGEGYTF
>TRBJ1-1|TRBV2
CASILYLNTEAFF
>TRBJ2-7|TRBV9
CASSTTGQDHEQYF
>TRBJ2-7|TRBV5-6
CASSLGVNGYEQYF
>TRBJ1-4|TRBV10-2
CASSPSYATNEKLFF
>TRBJ2-1|TRBV13
CASSFPPGTYNEQFF
>TRBJ2-2|TRBV7-9
CASSPGTGNTGGLFF
>TRBJ2-2|TRBV5-1
CASSLSPGSTGELFF
>TRBJ1-4|TRBV15
CATIQGVGLKEKLFF
>TRBJ1-2|TRBV28
CASEDPAQGGGGYTF
>TRBJ1-5|TRBV19
CASKGGNQPQHF
>TRBJ1-2|TRBV6-1
CASRDSSHYGYTF
>TRBJ2-7|TRBV5-6
CASSFLGTSAYEQYF
>TRBJ2-1|TRBV7-9
CASSLSAGGWDEQFF
>TRBJ1-4|TRBV30
CAWSADRGRVTNEKLFF
>TRBJ2-7|TRBV6-5
CASRTSGSEQYF
>TRBJ1-5|TRBV18
CASSRGQGTTNQPQHF